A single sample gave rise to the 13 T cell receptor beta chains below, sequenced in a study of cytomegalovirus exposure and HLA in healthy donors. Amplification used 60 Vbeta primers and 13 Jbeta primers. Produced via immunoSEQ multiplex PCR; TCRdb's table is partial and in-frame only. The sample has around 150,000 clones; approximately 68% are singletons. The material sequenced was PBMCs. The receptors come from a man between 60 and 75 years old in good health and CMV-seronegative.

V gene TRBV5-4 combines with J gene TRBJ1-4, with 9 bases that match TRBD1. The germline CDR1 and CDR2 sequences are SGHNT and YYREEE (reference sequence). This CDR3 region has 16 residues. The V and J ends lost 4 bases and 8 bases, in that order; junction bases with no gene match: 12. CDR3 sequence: CASSLPIQGAREKLFF. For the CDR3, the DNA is TGTGCCAGCAGCCTACCGATACAGGGGGCGAGGGAAAAACTGTTTTTT.

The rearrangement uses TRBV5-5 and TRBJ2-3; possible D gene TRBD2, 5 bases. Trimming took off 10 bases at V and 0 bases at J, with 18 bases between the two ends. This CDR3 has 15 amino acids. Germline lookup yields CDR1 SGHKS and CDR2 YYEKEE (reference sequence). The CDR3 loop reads CAGQRLEVSTDTQYF. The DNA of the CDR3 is TGTGCCGGCCAGCGTTTGGAGGTTAGCACAGATACGCAGTATTTT. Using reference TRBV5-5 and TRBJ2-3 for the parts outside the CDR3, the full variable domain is DAGVTQSPTHLIKTRGQQVTLRCSPISGHKSVSWYQQVLGQGPQFIFQYYEKEERGRGNFPDRFSARQFPNYSSELNVNALLLGDSALYLCAGQRLEVSTDTQYFGPGTRLTVL.

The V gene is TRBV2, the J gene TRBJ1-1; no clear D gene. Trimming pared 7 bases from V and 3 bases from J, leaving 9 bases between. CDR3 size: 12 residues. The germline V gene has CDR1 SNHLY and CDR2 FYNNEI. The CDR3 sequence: CASKAGDTEAFF. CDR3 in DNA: TGTGCCAGCAAAGCAGGCGACACTGAAGCTTTCTTT.

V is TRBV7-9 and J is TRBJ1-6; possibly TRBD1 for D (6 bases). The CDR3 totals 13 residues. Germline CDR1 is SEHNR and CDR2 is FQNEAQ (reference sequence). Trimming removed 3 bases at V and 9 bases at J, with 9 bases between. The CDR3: CASSLGGRSPLHF. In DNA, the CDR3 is TGTGCCAGCAGCTTGGGGGGGCGTTCACCCCTCCACTTT.

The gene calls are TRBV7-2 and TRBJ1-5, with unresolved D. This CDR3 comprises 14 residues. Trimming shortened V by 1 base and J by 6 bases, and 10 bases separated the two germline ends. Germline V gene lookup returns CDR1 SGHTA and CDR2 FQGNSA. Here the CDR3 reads CASSLDPNSQPQHF. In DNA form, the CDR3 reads TGTGCCAGCAGCTTAGATCCGAATAGTCAGCCCCAGCATTTT.

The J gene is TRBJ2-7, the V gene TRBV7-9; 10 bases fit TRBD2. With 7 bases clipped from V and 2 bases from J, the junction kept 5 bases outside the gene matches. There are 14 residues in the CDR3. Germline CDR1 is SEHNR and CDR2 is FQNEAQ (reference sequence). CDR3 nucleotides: TGTGCCAGCACCCACCTAGCGGGAGCCTACGAGCAGTACTTC. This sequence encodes CASTHLAGAYEQYF.

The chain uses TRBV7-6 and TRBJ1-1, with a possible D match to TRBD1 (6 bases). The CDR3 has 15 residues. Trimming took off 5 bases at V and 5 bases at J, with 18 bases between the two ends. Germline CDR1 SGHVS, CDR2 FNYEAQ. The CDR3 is CASSRGWEGETEAFF. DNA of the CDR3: TGTGCCAGCAGCCGCGGTTGGGAGGGGGAAACTGAAGCTTTCTTT.

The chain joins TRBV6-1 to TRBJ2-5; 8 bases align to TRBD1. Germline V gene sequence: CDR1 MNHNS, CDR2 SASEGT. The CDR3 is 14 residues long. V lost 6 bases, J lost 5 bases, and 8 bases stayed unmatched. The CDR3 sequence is CASSAGQEEETQYF. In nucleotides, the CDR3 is TGTGCCAGCAGCGCGGGACAGGAGGAGGAGACCCAGTACTTC.

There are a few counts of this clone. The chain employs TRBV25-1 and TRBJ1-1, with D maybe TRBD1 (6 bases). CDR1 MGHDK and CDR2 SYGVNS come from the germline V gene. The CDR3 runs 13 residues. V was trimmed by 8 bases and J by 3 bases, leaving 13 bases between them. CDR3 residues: CASSPGGYTEAFF. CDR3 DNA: TGTGCCAGCTCCCCGGGGGGCTACACTGAAGCTTTCTTT.

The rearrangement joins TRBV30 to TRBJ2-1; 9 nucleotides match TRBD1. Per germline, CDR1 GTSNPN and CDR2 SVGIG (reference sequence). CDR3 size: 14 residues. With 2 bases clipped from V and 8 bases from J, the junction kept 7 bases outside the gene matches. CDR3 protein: CAWSRDREVHEQFF. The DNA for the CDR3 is TGTGCCTGGAGTAGGGACAGGGAGGTTCATGAGCAGTTCTTC.

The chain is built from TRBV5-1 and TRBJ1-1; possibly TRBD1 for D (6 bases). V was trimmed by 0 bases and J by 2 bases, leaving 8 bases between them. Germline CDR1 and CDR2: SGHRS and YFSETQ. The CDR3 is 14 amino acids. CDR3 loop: CASSLGGGNTEAFF. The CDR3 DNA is TGCGCCAGCAGCTTGGGAGGGGGAAACACTGAAGCTTTCTTT.

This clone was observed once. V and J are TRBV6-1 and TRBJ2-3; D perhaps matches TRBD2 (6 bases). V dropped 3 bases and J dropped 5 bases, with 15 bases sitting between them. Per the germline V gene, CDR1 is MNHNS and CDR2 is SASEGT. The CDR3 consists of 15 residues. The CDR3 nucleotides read TGTGCCAGCAGTGATGAGGCTAGCGTGGAAGATACGCAGTATTTT. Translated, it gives CASSDEASVEDTQYF.

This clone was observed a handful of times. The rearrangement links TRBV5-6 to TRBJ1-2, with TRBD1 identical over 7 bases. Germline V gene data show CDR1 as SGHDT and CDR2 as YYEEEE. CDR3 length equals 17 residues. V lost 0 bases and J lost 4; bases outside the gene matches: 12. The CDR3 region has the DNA TGTGCCAGCAGCTTGGGGCTGACAGGGACGACGGTCTATGGCTACACCTTC. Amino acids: CASSLGLTGTTVYGYTF.